A selection of T cell receptor beta chains follows, all from one sample in a study of Ad26.COV2.S vaccination and SARS-CoV-2 variants. The repertoire was sequenced with immunoSEQ multiplex PCR; TCRdb's copy has only in-frame clones and lacks some. The sample carries 300,000 to 500,000 clones, less than 90% recorded once. Sequencing used peripheral blood, obtained in a trial of Ad26.COV2.S vaccine versus placebo. Receptors originate from a person aged 18-65 years who received the Ad26.COV2.S COVID-19 vaccine or a placebo. The CDR3 runs from the conserved cysteine through the conserved F or W. The D gene is left open where the match is weak. The listing skips clone size in some rows; elsewhere it reads once, few, many or a size class.

j_gene	d_gene	v_gene	abundance	CDR3nt	CDR3aa
TRBJ1-2	TRBD1	TRBV18	.	TGTGCCAGCTCAAATCAGGGGGTAACTTATGGCTACACCTTC	CASSNQGVTYGYTF
TRBJ1-3	.	TRBV11-2	.	TGTGCCAGCAGCCAGGATGGGAGAAACACCATATATTTT	CASSQDGRNTIYF
TRBJ1-5	.	TRBV5-1	.	TGCGCCAGCAGCTTGCATAGCAATCAGCCCCAGCATTTT	CASSLHSNQPQHF
TRBJ1-2	.	TRBV12-3/TRBV12-4	once	TGTGCCAGCAGTTTGCCCGTTAACTATGGCTACACCTTC	CASSLPVNYGYTF
TRBJ1-6	.	TRBV5-4	few	TGTGCCAGCAGCTTGGAGGGGGGCGTACGCTATTCACCCCTCCACTTT	CASSLEGGVRYSPLHF
TRBJ1-4	.	TRBV6-2/TRBV6-3	.	TGTGCCAGCAGTTCAGGGACTGTCTACAATGAAAAACTGTTTTTT	CASSSGTVYNEKLFF
TRBJ2-3	TRBD2	TRBV10-1	.	TGCGCCAGCAGTGAGTCGACAAGCGGGGGAACGAGAGATACGCAGTATTTT	CASSESTSGGTRDTQYF
TRBJ2-1	TRBD1	TRBV5-1	.	TGCGCCAGCAGCATCAACAGGGGTGAAGGTTATGAGCAGTTCTTC	CASSINRGEGYEQFF
TRBJ1-2	TRBD1	TRBV7-2	.	TGTGCCAGCAGCTTAGACTCTACAGGGGTGACCTATGGCTACACCTTC	CASSLDSTGVTYGYTF
TRBJ2-3	.	TRBV10-1	.	TGCGCCAGCAGTGCCGTGTTACGAAGAAGCACAGATACGCAGTATTTT	CASSAVLRRSTDTQYF
TRBJ1-3	.	TRBV25-1	.	TGTGCCAGCAGTGAATCATCTGGAAACACCATATATTTT	CASSESSGNTIYF
TRBJ2-4	.	TRBV19	.	TGTGCCAGTACCCTTACCGCAGCCAAAAACATTCAGTACTTC	CASTLTAAKNIQYF
TRBJ2-2	TRBD1	TRBV19	.	TGTGCCAGTAGCAGTGAGTGGGTGGGACAGATCAACACCGGGGAGCTGTTTTTT	CASSSEWVGQINTGELFF
TRBJ2-1	.	TRBV7-2	.	TGTGCCAGCAGTCCAGACTCGAGCTCCTACAATGAGCAGTTCTTC	CASSPDSSSYNEQFF
TRBJ2-7	TRBD2	TRBV11-2	.	TGTGCCAGCAGCTTAGTTGCGGGGGGGGTCTACGAGCAGTACTTC	CASSLVAGGVYEQYF
TRBJ1-1	TRBD1	TRBV4-3	.	TGCGCCAGCAGCCCCGGGACAGGGATGTTCTACACTGAAGCTTTCTTT	CASSPGTGMFYTEAFF
TRBJ1-2	.	TRBV4-1	.	TGCGCCAGCAGGGGAGGGCGGCTCTATGGCTACACCTTC	CASRGGRLYGYTF
TRBJ1-6	.	TRBV6-5	.	TGTGCCAGCAGGCGGGAGGGCCTTATGGATTCACCCCTCCACTTT	CASRREGLMDSPLHF
TRBJ1-1	.	TRBV30	.	TGTGCCTGGAGTTCCCCACCGGTGGAAACAGCTTTCTTT	CAWSSPPVETAFF
TRBJ1-3	.	TRBV10-3	.	TGTGCCATCAGTGAGTCAGTCGTATCGGGAAACACCATATATTTT	CAISESVVSGNTIYF
TRBJ2-2	.	TRBV12-3/TRBV12-4	.	TGTGCCAGCACCGGCCCCGGGTCCGGGGAGCTGTTTTTT	CASTGPGSGELFF
TRBJ2-7	.	TRBV3-1/TRBV3-2	.	TGTGCCAGCAGCCAAGACGAAGGGGACGAGCAGTACTTC	CASSQDEGDEQYF
TRBJ1-4	.	TRBV7-9	.	TGTGCCAGCTCCGCAGGGCTGGAGGAAAAACTGTTTTTT	CASSAGLEEKLFF
TRBJ1-5	.	TRBV30	.	TGTGCCTGGAGTCAGGGTATGTTTCAGCCCCAGCATTTT	CAWSQGMFQPQHF
TRBJ2-5	TRBD2	TRBV5-1	once	TGCGCCAGCAGCTTGTTAGCGGGGTTGTCAGAGACCCAGTACTTC	CASSLLAGLSETQYF
TRBJ2-3	.	TRBV7-8	.	TGTGCCAGCAGCCAATACAGGGAAATGACAGATACGCAGTATTTT	CASSQYREMTDTQYF
TRBJ2-4	.	TRBV7-2	.	TGTGCCAGCAGCTTACAATCGGGGGTTCAAAACATTCAGTACTTC	CASSLQSGVQNIQYF
TRBJ1-4	TRBD1	TRBV27	once	TGTGCCAGCAGTTTATCGGGACAGGGGTTTGCAACTAATGAAAAACTGTTTTTT	CASSLSGQGFATNEKLFF
TRBJ1-1	TRBD1	TRBV6-1	.	TGTGCCAGCAGTGCCTTGACAGGGGGGCGGGTGAACACTGAAGCTTTCTTT	CASSALTGGRVNTEAFF
TRBJ2-1	.	TRBV7-6	.	TGTGCCAGCAGCTTAGTCCTCGGGGGAAGGTCCTACAATGAGCAGTTCTTC	CASSLVLGGRSYNEQFF
TRBJ1-1	.	TRBV7-9	once	TGTGCCAGCAGCTATAGGTGGAACACTGAAGCTTTCTTT	CASSYRWNTEAFF
TRBJ1-1	.	TRBV3-1/TRBV3-2	.	TGTGCCAGCAGCCAAGATGCGCTGAACACTGAAGCTTTCTTT	CASSQDALNTEAFF
TRBJ2-7	.	TRBV6-5	.	TGTGCCAGTTCCGGGACGGGACCCTACGAGCAGTACTTC	CASSGTGPYEQYF
TRBJ2-1	.	TRBV4-3	.	TGCGCCAGCAGCCAAGAGGGGCTAGAGCAGTTCTTC	CASSQEGLEQFF
TRBJ2-5	TRBD1	TRBV19	once	TGTGCCAGTAGTATCGGGGACAGGGGGGTTGAGACCCAGTACTTC	CASSIGDRGVETQYF
TRBJ1-2	.	TRBV3-1/TRBV3-2	.	TGTGCCAGCAGCCAAGATGCAGGGAACTATGGCTACACCTTC	CASSQDAGNYGYTF
TRBJ1-3	.	TRBV5-6	.	TGTGCCAGCAGCTTAGGGACGGGCTCTGGAAACACCATATATTTT	CASSLGTGSGNTIYF
TRBJ1-3	.	TRBV7-7	.	TGTGCCAGCAGCCCAGACAGGTCCGGAAACACCATATATTTT	CASSPDRSGNTIYF
TRBJ2-3	.	TRBV7-6	.	TGTGCCAGCAGCAACCCGGGACAATCCAACACAGATACGCAGTATTTT	CASSNPGQSNTDTQYF
TRBJ1-2	TRBD1	TRBV7-9	.	TGTGCCAGCAGCTTAGCTGTAGGGGGCCACTATGGCTACACCTTC	CASSLAVGGHYGYTF
TRBJ2-2	TRBD1	TRBV6-2/TRBV6-3	.	TGTGCCAGCAGTACCCATCCGGGACAGTCGAACACCGGGGAGCTGTTTTTT	CASSTHPGQSNTGELFF
TRBJ2-4	.	TRBV6-1	.	TGTGCCAGCAGTGAACTGAGAGGGGGGGGAAACATTCAGTACTTC	CASSELRGGGNIQYF
TRBJ2-5	TRBD2	TRBV7-2	.	TGTGCCAGCAGCCGGTCTAGCGGACAAGAGACCCAGTACTTC	CASSRSSGQETQYF
TRBJ1-1	TRBD1	TRBV2	.	TGTGCCAGCAGGACTCCCATCCCGGGACAGGGGGCGCGGAACACTGAAGCTTTCTTT	CASRTPIPGQGARNTEAFF
TRBJ2-1	.	TRBV3-1/TRBV3-2	.	TGTGCCAGCAGCCAAGACAGGGGATCCAGTGAGCAGTTCTTC	CASSQDRGSSEQFF
TRBJ1-1	TRBD1	TRBV27	.	TGTGCCAGCAGTGCAAGGGGGCGCGGCACTGAAGCTTTCTTT	CASSARGRGTEAFF
TRBJ1-1	.	TRBV20-1	.	TGCAGTAAGCAGGAGAACACTGAAGCTTTCTTT	CSKQENTEAFF
TRBJ2-2	TRBD2	TRBV5-1	.	TGCGCCAGCAGGGCACTAGCGGACACCGGGGAGCTGTTTTTT	CASRALADTGELFF
TRBJ1-6	.	TRBV27	few	TGTGCCAGCAGGACAGGTTTTAATTCACCCCTCCACTTT	CASRTGFNSPLHF
TRBJ2-1	.	TRBV3-1/TRBV3-2	.	TGTGCCAGCAGCCTAAGGAGGGAGCAGTTCTTC	CASSLRREQFF
TRBJ1-2	.	TRBV6-5	.	TGTGCCAGCAGTCCGGACGGACGCTATGGCTACACCTTC	CASSPDGRYGYTF
TRBJ1-1	.	TRBV12-3/TRBV12-4	.	TGTGCCAGCAGTTTTGGACAGAACACTGAAGCTTTCTTT	CASSFGQNTEAFF
TRBJ2-5	TRBD1	TRBV11-3	.	TGTGCCAGCAGCTTAGAACAGGGGGAGACCCAGTACTTC	CASSLEQGETQYF
TRBJ2-7	TRBD1	TRBV5-1	.	TGCGCCAGCAGCTTGGCCAGGACAGGGGACCCCTACGAGCAGTACTTC	CASSLARTGDPYEQYF
TRBJ1-2	TRBD1	TRBV7-2	.	TGTGCCAGCAGCAAACCGACAGGGAAGTATGGCTACACCTTC	CASSKPTGKYGYTF
TRBJ1-2	.	TRBV9	few	TGTGCCAGCAGCGTAGGAGTGTCGGGGGCTGGAGGCTACACCTTC	CASSVGVSGAGGYTF
TRBJ1-2	.	TRBV12-3/TRBV12-4	.	TGTGCCAGCAGTTTAGAGGCTAACTATGGCTACACCTTC	CASSLEANYGYTF